Below, 13 T cell receptor beta chains from the same sample are listed, as sequenced in a study of blood T cell repertoires in COVID-19. Repertoires were generated with immunoSEQ multiplex PCR, while TCRdb's copy carries only in-frame clones and drops some. The sample carries fewer than 15,000 clones, roughly 89% recorded once. Sequencing was carried out using peripheral blood. The receptors stem from a human donor with active COVID-19. The donor label of this sample is uncertain.

The CDR3 loop is CASSLEGPTGELFF. In DNA, the CDR3 is TGCGCCAGCAGCTTGGAGGGGCCCACCGGGGAGCTGTTTTTT. V is TRBV5-1 and J is TRBJ2-2, with D possibly TRBD1 on 5 matching bases. Germline-derived CDR1 and CDR2 are SGHRS and YFSETQ. The CDR3 length is 14 residues. Trimming pared 0 bases from V and 4 bases from J, leaving 7 bases between.

This clone occurred once. This chain joins TRBV19 and TRBJ2-5; D not certain. This CDR3 has 13 amino acids. Germline CDR1 and CDR2: LNHDA and SQIVND (reference sequence). V was shortened by 4 bases and J by 3 bases, with 9 bases between the two germline ends. The CDR3 nucleotides are TGTGCCAGTAGTACCGGAGTGAAAGAGACCCAGTACTTC. Encoded protein: CASSTGVKETQYF.

V is TRBV9 and J is TRBJ2-3, with 10 positions matching TRBD2. The V and J ends lost 0 bases and 2 bases, in that order; junction bases with no gene match: 6. This CDR3 is 17 amino acids long. Looked up from germline, CDR1 is SGDLS and CDR2 is YYNGEE. The CDR3 region is CASSVGASGGFTDTQYF. In DNA form, the CDR3 reads TGTGCCAGCAGCGTAGGAGCTAGCGGGGGCTTCACAGATACGCAGTATTTT.

The gene calls are TRBV19 and TRBJ2-5; 13 bases match TRBD2. The CDR3 covers 17 residues. The germline CDR1 and CDR2 sequences are LNHDA and SQIVND (reference sequence). V shed 4 bases and J 1 base; nucleotides not matched to a gene: 6. The CDR3 loop reads CASSTSRTSGGQETQYF. The CDR3 nucleotides are TGTGCCAGTAGTACCTCCCGGACTAGCGGGGGCCAAGAGACCCAGTACTTC.

This chain links TRBV12-3 or TRBV12-4 with TRBJ2-7; D perhaps matches TRBD2 (5 bases). V lost 5 bases, J lost 2 bases, and 10 bases lay in between. CDR3 length: 13 residues. CDR3 loop: CASSPAVTYEQYF. The CDR3 nucleotides are TGTGCCAGCAGTCCAGCGGTTACCTACGAGCAGTACTTC.

The chain uses TRBV5-1 and TRBJ1-2; 10 bases map to TRBD1. Germline trimming cut 3 bases from V and 8 bases from J; bases unmatched to any gene: 13. There are 16 residues in the CDR3. Germline CDR1 reads SGHRS; CDR2 reads YFSETQ. CDR3 sequence (DNA): TGCGCCAGCAGCTCGACAGGGGGCGCGAGCTCCTGGGGCTACACCTTC. Its protein product is CASSSTGGASSWGYTF.

CDR3 coding DNA: TGTGCCAGCAGCCAAGTGCGAGGGAGAAACACCATATATTTT. Translated: CASSQVRGRNTIYF. This chain joins TRBV3-1 (or the pseudogene TRBV3-2) and TRBJ1-3, with unresolved D. V was cut by 1 base and J by 5 bases, with 9 bases left in between. The germline gives CDR1 LGHDT, CDR2 YNNKEL (reference sequence). The CDR3 runs 14 residues.

This chain uses TRBV7-2 with TRBJ2-3, with D maybe TRBD1 (6 bases). Per the germline V gene, CDR1 is SGHTA and CDR2 is FQGNSA. The CDR3 totals 15 residues. With 5 bases removed from V and 2 bases from J, the gap between germline ends came to 14 bases. For the CDR3, the DNA is TGTGCCAGCAGCCCGACGGGACACTTCACAGATACGCAGTATTTT. Translation: CASSPTGHFTDTQYF.

The DNA of the CDR3 is TGTGCCAGCAGCCTACCCCGGGACACCTACCTCCCCGGGGAGCTGTTTTTT. Its translation is CASSLPRDTYLPGELFF. The rearrangement links TRBV9 to TRBJ2-2; maybe TRBD1 (6 bases). The length of the CDR3 is 17 residues. The germline CDR1 and CDR2 sequences are SGDLS and YYNGEE. Trimming took 4 bases from V and 6 from J, leaving 22 bases between them.

The CDR3 coding sequence is TGTGCCACCACGTTTAGCGGGCTAAACAATGAGCAGTTCTTC. Protein sequence: CATTFSGLNNEQFF. The chain recombines TRBV27 with TRBJ2-1; 7 nucleotides agree with TRBD2. The length of the CDR3 is 14 residues. V shed 10 bases, J shed 5 bases, and the junction held 11 bases outside the gene matches. In germline, CDR1 is MNHEY, CDR2 SMNVEV (reference sequence).

The rearrangement uses TRBV5-1 and TRBJ1-3, with D possibly TRBD1 on 5 matching bases. This CDR3 spans 16 amino acids. The germline V gene encodes CDR1 SGHRS and CDR2 YFSETQ. Trimming stripped 0 bases from V and 4 bases from J, with 14 bases between. The DNA of the CDR3 is TGCGCCAGCAGCTTGGCCGGGGGGTTTCCGGGAAACACCATATATTTT. Its translation is CASSLAGGFPGNTIYF.

The CDR3 is CASSTTTERGEQYF. In nucleotides, the CDR3 is TGCGCCAGCAGCACCACGACAGAGCGGGGCGAGCAGTACTTC. J is TRBJ2-7 and V is TRBV5-1; 7 bases agree with TRBD2. The CDR3 spans 14 residues. Trimming removed 4 bases from V and 6 bases from J; junction bases left unmatched: 10. Germline V lookup: CDR1 SGHRS, CDR2 YFSETQ.

The chain uses TRBV7-2 and TRBJ1-1; D perhaps matches TRBD1 (5 bases). Trimming took off 2 bases at V and 2 bases at J, with 9 bases between the two ends. CDR1 is SGHTA, CDR2 FQGNSA, per germline. The CDR3 runs to 14 residues. CDR3 bases: TGTGCCAGCAGCTTACGACAGTCTAACACTGAAGCTTTCTTT. It encodes CASSLRQSNTEAFF.